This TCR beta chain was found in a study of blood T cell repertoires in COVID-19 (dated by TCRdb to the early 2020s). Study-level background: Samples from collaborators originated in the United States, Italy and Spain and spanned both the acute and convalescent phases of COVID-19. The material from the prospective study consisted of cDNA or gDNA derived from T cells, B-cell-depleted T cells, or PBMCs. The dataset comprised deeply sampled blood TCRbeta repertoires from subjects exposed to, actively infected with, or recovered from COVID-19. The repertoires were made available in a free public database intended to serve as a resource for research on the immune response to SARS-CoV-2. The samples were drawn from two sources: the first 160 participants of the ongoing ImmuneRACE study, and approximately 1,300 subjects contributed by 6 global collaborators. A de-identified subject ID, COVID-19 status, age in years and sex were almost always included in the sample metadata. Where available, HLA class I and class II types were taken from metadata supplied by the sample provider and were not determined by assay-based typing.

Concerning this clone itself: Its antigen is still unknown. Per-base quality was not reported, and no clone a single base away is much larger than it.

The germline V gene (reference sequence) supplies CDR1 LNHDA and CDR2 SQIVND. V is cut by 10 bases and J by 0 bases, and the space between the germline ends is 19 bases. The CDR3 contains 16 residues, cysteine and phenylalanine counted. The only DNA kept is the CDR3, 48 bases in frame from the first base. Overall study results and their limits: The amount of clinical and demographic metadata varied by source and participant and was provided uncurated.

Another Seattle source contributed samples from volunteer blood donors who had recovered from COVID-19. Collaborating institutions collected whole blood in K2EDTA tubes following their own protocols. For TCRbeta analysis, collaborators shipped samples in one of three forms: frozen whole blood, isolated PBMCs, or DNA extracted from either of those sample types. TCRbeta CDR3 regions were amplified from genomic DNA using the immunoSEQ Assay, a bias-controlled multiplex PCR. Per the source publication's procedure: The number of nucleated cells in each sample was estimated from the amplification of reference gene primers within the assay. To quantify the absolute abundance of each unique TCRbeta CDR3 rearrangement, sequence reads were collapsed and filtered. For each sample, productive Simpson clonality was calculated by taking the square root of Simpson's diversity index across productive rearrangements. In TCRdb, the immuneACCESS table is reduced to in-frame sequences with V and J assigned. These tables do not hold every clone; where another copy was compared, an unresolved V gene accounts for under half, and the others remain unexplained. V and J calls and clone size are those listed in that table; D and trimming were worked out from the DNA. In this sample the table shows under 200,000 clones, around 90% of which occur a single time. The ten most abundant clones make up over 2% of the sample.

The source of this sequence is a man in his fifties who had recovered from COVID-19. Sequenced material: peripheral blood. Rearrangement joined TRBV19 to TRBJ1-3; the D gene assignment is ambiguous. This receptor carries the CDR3 CATQSTSISSGNTIYF. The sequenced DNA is TGTGCCACCCAATCGACAAGCATTTCCTCTGGAAACACCATATATTTT. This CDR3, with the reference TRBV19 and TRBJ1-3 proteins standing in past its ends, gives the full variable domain DGGITQSPKYLFRKEGQNVTLSCEQNLNHDAMYWYRQDPGQGLRLIYYSQIVNDFQKGDIAEGYSVSREKKESFPLTVTSAQKNPTAFYLCATQSTSISSGNTIYFGEGSWLTVV.